This TCR beta chain is drawn from a study of T cell clones after liver transplantation. The wider study: In this trial, immunosuppression withdrawal was attempted within 2 years of liver transplant.

The repertoire was sequenced with immunoSEQ multiplex PCR; TCRdb's copy has only in-frame clones and lacks some. The repertoire holds around 110,000 clones, with around nine tenths as singletons. The CDR3 is 18 residues long. The ends lost 4 bases at V and 4 bases at J; junction bases unmatched: 16. CDR1 is SGDLS, CDR2 YYNGEE, per germline. The rearrangement uses TRBV9 and TRBJ1-1; 10 positions match TRBD1. The sequence derives from a human patient who received a liver transplant. Among the T cells, some may be from the graft donor. The specimen was CD4+ T cells from blood, collected 12 months after liver transplant. In DNA, the CDR3 is TGTGCCAGCAGCTATAGTAGTGGGACAGGGGCGTTGGGCACTGAAGCTTTCTTT. It is translated as CASSYSSGTGALGTEAFF.